Below, one T cell receptor (beta chain) is given with its context. The V end was cut by 4 bases, the J end by 1 base, with 14 bases between. This CDR3 contains 15 residues. The V gene's germline CDR1 is SGHNT and CDR2 YYREEE (reference sequence). This sample was taken from a study of blood T cell repertoires in COVID-19. Study in general: COVID-19 samples from acute and convalescent phases originated in the United States, Italy and Spain. Nucleic acid was either cDNA or gDNA, and it came from T cells, B-cell-depleted T cells, or PBMCs.

In the original analysis: Reference gene primer amplification yielded estimated nucleated cell counts. TCRdb's table, derived via immunoSEQ multiplex PCR, lists solely in-frame clones and lacks some. V and J calls and clone size are given by that table; D and trimming were obtained from the DNA. The sample gives tens of thousands of clones, about four fifths of which show up once; over 5.5% is in the top ten. The receptor was derived from a human donor in a cohort sampled during active or convalescent COVID-19. Sequencing was carried out using peripheral blood. The genes are TRBV5-4 and TRBJ1-1, with a tentative D call TRBD1 (5 bases). The CDR3, as DNA: TGTGCCAGCAGCCCCCGGGGGAGTGGGAACACTGAAGCTTTCTTT. As protein: CASSPRGSGNTEAFF.